A single T cell receptor (beta chain) is shown here with its context. Its antigen is still unknown. No much larger clone is present one base from it, and per-base qualities are unavailable. The library was produced with PCR. These reads were obtained on an Illumina HiSeq 2500. To normalize quantification of the TCRbeta repertoire, the TCR libraries were built with molecular barcoding that relied on unique molecular identifiers. Through fastp at Q25 and MiXCR, TCRdb rebuilt clones from the public reads, retaining in-frame beta chains. Every CDR3 protein is listed once, alongside the most common genes and DNA of its rows. A total of about 580,000 distinct CDR3 sequences appear in this sample, more than 20% of them only once. Of the sample, roughly 14% falls within the top ten clones. The sample's treatment or condition label, in plain terms: allogeneic hematopoietic cell transplantation with graft depleted of TCRalphabeta T cells and CD19 B cells. TCRalphabeta/CD19-depleted allogeneic hematopoietic cell grafts were given to the transplant recipients, all of whom were children.

This sample was taken from a study of T-cell reconstitution after alpha-beta-depleted transplantation in children (dated by TCRdb to about 2016). A note on the overall study: Using TCR repertoire profiling, the study quantitatively followed how T-cell immune reconstitution unfolded in children after TCRalphabeta/CD19-depleted allogeneic hematopoietic cell transplantation.

Trimming removed 1 base from V and 6 bases from J; the gene matches leave 12 bases unexplained. The CDR3, from cysteine to phenylalanine, totals 17 residues. Only the CDR3 DNA is retained, 51 bases long and in frame from the first base. In the germline V gene (reference sequence), CDR1 corresponds to SGHAT and CDR2 to FQDESV. Summary of the overall study and its limitations: The high TCRbeta diversity at day 60 in some patients was ascribed to recipient T cells and intrathymic progenitors that had survived conditioning. The frequencies of hyperexpanded clones fell over the following months, and after one year, T-cell counts and TCRbeta diversity were mostly attributed to newly produced T cells. The apparently early recovery of alphabetaT-cell counts about two months after transplant reportedly depended on only several hundred rapidly expanded clones that came from non-depleted graft cells.

This receptor chain uses TRBV11-1 and TRBJ2-1, with 7 bases aligning to TRBD2. This clonotype was sampled from a boy under three years old who had a stem cell transplant for acute myeloid leukemia, so the T cells may come from the graft donor. The material was PBMCs, mostly from graft donor cells, obtained 360 days after TCRalphabeta/CD19-depleted stem cell transplant. The DNA sequence follows: TGTGCCAGCAGCTTAGAGTTGGGGAGGGGCTCCCTCAATGAGCAGTTCTTC. The translation is CASSLELGRGSLNEQFF.